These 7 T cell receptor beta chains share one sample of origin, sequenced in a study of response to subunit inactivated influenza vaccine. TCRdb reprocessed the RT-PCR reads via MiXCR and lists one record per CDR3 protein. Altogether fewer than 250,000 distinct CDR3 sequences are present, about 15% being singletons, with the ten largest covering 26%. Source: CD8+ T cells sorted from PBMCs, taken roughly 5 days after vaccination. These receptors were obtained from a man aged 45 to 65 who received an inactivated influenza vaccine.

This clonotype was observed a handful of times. CDR3: CASSEWDRGAYEQYF. The CDR3 coding sequence is TGTGCCAGCAGTGAATGGGACAGGGGAGCCTACGAGCAGTACTTC. The chain joins TRBV6-1 to TRBJ2-7; 10 nucleotides agree with TRBD1. This CDR3 spans 15 amino acids. The trim removed 2 bases at V and 2 bases at J, leaving 3 bases unmatched. Germline CDR1 and CDR2: MNHNS and SASEGT.

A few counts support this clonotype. The CDR3 DNA sequence: TGTGCCTGGAGTGTGGGCAGGGGCTACAATGAGCAGTTCTTC. It codes for CAWSVGRGYNEQFF. The rearrangement links TRBV30 to TRBJ2-1, with D tentatively TRBD1 (6 bases). Trimming took off 0 bases at V and 3 bases at J, with 9 bases between the two ends. CDR1 GTSNPN and CDR2 SVGIG come from the germline V gene (reference sequence). The CDR3 extends over 14 amino acids.

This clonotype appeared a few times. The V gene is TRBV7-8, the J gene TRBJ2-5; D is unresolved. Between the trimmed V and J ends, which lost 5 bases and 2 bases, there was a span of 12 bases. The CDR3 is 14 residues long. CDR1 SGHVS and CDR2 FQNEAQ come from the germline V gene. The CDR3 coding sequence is TGTGCCAGCAGCCCTCTTACGGGTCAAGAGACCCAGTACTTC. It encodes CASSPLTGQETQYF.

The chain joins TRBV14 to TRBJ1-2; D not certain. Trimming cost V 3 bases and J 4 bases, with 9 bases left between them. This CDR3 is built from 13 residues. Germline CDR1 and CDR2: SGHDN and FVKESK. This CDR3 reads CASSQAGIYGYTF. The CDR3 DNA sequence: TGTGCCAGCAGCCAGGCCGGGATCTATGGCTACACCTTC.

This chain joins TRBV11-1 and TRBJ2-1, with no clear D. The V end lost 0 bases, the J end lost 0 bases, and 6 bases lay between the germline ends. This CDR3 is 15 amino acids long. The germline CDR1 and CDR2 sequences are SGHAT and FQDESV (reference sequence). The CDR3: CASSLASSSYNEQFF. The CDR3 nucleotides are TGTGCCAGCAGCTTAGCTTCAAGCTCCTACAATGAGCAGTTCTTC.

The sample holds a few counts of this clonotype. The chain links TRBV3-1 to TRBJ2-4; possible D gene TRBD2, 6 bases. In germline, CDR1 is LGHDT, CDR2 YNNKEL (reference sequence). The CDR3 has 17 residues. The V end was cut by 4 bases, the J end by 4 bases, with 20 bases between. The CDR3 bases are TGTGCCAGCAGCCTCACATCATCAGACGGGGGTAAAAACATTCAGTACTTC. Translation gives CASSLTSSDGGKNIQYF. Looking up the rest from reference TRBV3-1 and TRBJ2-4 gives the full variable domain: DTAVSQTPKYLVTQMGNDKSIKCEQNLGHDTMYWYKQDSKKFLKIMFSYNNKELIINETVPNRFSPKSPDKAHLNLHINSLELGDSAVYFCASSLTSSDGGKNIQYFGAGTRLSVL.

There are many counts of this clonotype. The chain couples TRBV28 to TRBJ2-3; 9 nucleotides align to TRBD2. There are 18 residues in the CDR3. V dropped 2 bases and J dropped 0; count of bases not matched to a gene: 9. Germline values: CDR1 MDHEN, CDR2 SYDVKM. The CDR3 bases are TGTGCCAGCAGTTTACCGACCCAGACTAGCGGTAGCACAGATACGCAGTATTTT. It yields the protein CASSLPTQTSGSTDTQYF.